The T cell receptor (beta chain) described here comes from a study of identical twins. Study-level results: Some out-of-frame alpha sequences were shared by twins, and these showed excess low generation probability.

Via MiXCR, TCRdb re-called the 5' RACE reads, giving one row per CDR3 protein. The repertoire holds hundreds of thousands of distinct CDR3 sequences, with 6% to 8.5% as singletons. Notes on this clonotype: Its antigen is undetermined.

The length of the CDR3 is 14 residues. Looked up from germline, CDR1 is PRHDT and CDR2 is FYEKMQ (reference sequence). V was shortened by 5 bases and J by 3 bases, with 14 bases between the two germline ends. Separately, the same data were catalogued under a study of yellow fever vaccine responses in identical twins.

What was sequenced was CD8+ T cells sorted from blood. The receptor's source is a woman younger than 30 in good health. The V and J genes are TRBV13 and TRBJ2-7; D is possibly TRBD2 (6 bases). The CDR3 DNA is TGTGCCAGCAGCAAATCTCTGGGGGGCTACGAGCAGTACGTC. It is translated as CASSKSLGGYEQYV.